Sequencing of this T cell receptor (beta chain) was carried out in a study of T cells after yellow fever vaccination. As for the study in general: Any fraction with a low cell number was prepared using SMART-Seq v4 Ultra Low Input.

J gave up 5 bases and V 0 bases, and 6 bases lay outside the gene matches. CDR3 size: 15 residues. The germline CDR1 and CDR2 sequences are MNHEY and SVGEGT. As TCR cDNA was made by 5'RACE template switching, a universal primer site and UMIs were added. A single record per CDR3 protein comes from TCRdb applying MiXCR to the 5' RACE reads. This repertoire shows about 230,000 distinct CDR3 sequences, more than 6.5% found once; its top ten account for 0.85% to 1.2%. This sequence joins TRBV6-2 or TRBV6-3 and TRBJ2-7; TRBD2 aligns across 8 bases. The sequencing used CD4+ T cells sorted from PBMCs, collected on the day of the yellow fever booster vaccination. This TCR derives from a man aged 25-40 years who received the YFV17D yellow fever vaccine. For the CDR3, the DNA is TGTGCCAGCAGTTACTCGAATAGCGGGACCCACGAGCAGTACTTC. Amino acids: CASSYSNSGTHEQYF.